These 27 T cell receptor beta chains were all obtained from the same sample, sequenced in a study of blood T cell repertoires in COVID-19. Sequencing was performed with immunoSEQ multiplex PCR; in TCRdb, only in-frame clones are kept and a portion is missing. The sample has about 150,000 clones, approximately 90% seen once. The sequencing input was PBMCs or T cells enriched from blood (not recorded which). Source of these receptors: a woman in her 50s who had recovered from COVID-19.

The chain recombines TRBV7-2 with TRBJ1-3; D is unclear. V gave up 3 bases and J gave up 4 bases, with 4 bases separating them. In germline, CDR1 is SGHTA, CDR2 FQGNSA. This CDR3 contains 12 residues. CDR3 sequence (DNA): TGTGCCAGCAGCTTCCTAGGAAACACCATATATTTT. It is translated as CASSFLGNTIYF. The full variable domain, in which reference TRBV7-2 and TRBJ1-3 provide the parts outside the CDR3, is GAGVSQSPSNKVTEKGKDVELRCDPISGHTALYWYRQSLGQGLEFLIYFQGNSAPDKSGLPSDRFSAERTGGSVSTLTIQRTQQEDSAVYLCASSFLGNTIYFGEGSWLTVV.

CDR3 in DNA: TGCAGCGTTGGAGAGGGGGCGCTTGGCTATGGCTACACCTTC. Translated: CSVGEGALGYGYTF. The J gene is TRBJ1-2, the V gene TRBV29-1, with 7 bases lining up with TRBD1. The ends lost 4 bases at V and 4 bases at J; junction bases unmatched: 9. This CDR3 is built from 14 residues. Germline lookup yields CDR1 SQVTM and CDR2 ANQGSEA.

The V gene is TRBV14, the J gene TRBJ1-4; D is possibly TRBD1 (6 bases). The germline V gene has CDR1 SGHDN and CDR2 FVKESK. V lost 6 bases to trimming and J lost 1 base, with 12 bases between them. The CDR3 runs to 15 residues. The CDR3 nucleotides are TGTGCCAGCAGTCACAGGGACCGAACTAATGAAAAACTGTTTTTT. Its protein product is CASSHRDRTNEKLFF.

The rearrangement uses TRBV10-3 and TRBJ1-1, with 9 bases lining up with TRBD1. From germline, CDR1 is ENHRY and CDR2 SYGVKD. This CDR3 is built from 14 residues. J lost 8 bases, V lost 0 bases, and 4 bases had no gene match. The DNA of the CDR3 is TGTGCCATCAGTGAGTCTGGGACAGGGAGGGAAGCTTTCTTT. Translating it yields CAISESGTGREAFF.

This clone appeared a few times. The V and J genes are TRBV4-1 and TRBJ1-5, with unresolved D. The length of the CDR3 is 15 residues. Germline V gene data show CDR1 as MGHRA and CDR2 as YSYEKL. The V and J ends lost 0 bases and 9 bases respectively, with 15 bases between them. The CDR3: CASSQEGTGSWPQHF. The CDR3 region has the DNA TGCGCCAGCAGCCAAGAGGGAACGGGGTCATGGCCCCAGCATTTT.

The CDR3 spells CASSPGGRGPNYGYTF. In nucleotides, the CDR3 is TGTGCCAGCAGCCCCGGAGGCAGGGGACCTAACTATGGCTACACCTTC. The chain links TRBV7-2 to TRBJ1-2; maybe TRBD1 (6 bases). The CDR3 contains 16 residues. Per the germline V gene, CDR1 is SGHTA and CDR2 is FQGNSA. Trimming removed 5 bases from V and 0 bases from J, with 16 bases in between.

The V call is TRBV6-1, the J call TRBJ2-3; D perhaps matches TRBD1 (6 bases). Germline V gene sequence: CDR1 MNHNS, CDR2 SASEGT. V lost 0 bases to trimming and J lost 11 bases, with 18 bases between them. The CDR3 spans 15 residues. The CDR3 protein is CASSEANSQGFGQYF. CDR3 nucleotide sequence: TGTGCCAGCAGTGAAGCTAACTCACAGGGTTTTGGGCAGTATTTT.

The CDR3 loop is CASSEEGALNYNEQFF. The CDR3 nucleotides read TGTGCCAGCAGCGAGGAGGGGGCGTTGAACTACAATGAGCAGTTCTTC. J is TRBJ2-1 and V is TRBV7-2; possibly TRBD1 for D (7 bases). V was cut by 5 bases and J by 3 bases, with 17 bases left in between. The CDR3 is 16 amino acids. In germline, CDR1 is SGHTA, CDR2 FQGNSA.

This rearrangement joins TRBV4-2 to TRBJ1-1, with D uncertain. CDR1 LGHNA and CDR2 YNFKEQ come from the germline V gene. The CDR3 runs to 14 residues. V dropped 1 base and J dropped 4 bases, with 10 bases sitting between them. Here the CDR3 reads CASSQAERVTEAFF. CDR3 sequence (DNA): TGTGCCAGCAGCCAAGCGGAGAGAGTCACTGAAGCTTTCTTT.

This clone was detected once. The CDR3 coding sequence is TGTGCCACCAGTGAGGGGACAGGGCGTTGGACTGAAGCTTTCTTT. This codes for CATSEGTGRWTEAFF. The chain couples TRBV24-1 to TRBJ1-1; 9 bases match TRBD1. The ends lost 4 bases at V and 5 bases at J; junction bases unmatched: 7. This CDR3 is 15 amino acids long. Looked up from germline, CDR1 is KGHDR and CDR2 is SFDVKD.

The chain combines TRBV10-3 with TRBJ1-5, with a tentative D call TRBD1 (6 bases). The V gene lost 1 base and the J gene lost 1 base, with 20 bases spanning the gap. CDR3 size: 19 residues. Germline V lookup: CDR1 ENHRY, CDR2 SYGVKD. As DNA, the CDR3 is TGTGCCATCAGTGAGTTTGTAGGGGGGGCGGGTACGAGCAATCAGCCCCAGCATTTT. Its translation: CAISEFVGGAGTSNQPQHF.

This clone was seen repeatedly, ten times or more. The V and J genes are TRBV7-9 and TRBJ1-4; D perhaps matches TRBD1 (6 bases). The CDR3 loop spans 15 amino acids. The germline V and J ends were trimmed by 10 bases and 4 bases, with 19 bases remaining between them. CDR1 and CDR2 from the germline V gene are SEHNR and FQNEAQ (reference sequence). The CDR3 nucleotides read TGTGCCATACAACGTCCCAGGGGACATAATGAAAAACTGTTTTTT. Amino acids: CAIQRPRGHNEKLFF.

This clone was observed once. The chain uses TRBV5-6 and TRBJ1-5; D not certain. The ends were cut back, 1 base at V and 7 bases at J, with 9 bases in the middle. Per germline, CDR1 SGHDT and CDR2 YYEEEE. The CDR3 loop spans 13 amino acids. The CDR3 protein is CASSLRGEQPQHF. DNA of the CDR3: TGTGCCAGCAGCTTGCGGGGTGAGCAGCCCCAGCATTTT.

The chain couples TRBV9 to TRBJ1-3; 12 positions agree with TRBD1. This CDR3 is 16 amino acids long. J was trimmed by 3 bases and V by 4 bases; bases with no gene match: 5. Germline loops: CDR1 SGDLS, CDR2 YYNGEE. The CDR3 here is CASSSGTGGFGNTIYF. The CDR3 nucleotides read TGTGCCAGCAGCAGCGGGACAGGGGGCTTTGGAAACACCATATATTTT.

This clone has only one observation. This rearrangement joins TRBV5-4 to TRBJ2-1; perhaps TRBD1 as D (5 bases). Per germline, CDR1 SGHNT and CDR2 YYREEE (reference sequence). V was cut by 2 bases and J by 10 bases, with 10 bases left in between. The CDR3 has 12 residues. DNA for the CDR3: TGTGCCAGCAGCTTCACAGGAAGAGAGCAGTTCTTC. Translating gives CASSFTGREQFF.

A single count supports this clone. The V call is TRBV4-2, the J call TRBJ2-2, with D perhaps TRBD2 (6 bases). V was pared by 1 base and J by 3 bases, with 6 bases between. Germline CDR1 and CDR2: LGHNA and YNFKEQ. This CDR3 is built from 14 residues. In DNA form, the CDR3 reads TGTGCCAGCAGCCAAGGGGGGGACACCGGGGAGCTGTTTTTT. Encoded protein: CASSQGGDTGELFF.

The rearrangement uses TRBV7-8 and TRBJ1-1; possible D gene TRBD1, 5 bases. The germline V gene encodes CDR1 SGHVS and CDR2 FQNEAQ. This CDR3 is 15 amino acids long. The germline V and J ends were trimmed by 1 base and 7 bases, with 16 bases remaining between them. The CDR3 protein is CASSLVGRGDDEAFF. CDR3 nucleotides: TGTGCCAGCAGCTTAGTCGGCCGGGGGGATGATGAAGCTTTCTTT.

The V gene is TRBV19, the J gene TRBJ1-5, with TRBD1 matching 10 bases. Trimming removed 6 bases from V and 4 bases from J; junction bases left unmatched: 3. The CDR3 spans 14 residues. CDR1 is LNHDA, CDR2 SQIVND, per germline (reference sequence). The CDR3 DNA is TGTGCCAGTAGCCTGGACAGGGGGAATCAGCCCCAGCATTTT. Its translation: CASSLDRGNQPQHF.

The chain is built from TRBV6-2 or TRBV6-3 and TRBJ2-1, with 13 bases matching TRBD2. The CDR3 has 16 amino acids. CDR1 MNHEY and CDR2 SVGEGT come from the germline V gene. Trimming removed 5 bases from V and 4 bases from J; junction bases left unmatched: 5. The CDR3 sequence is CASSPSLAGGYNEQFF. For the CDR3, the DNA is TGTGCCAGCAGTCCCTCACTAGCGGGGGGGTACAATGAGCAGTTCTTC.

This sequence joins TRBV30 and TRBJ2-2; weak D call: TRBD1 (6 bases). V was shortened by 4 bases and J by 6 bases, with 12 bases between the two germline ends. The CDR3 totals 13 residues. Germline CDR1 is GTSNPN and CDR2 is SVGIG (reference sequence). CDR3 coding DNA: TGTGCCTGGAACCACCAGGGGTCCGGGGAGCTGTTTTTT. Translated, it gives CAWNHQGSGELFF. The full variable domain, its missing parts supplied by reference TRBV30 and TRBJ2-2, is SQTIHQWPATLVQPVGSPLSLECTVEGTSNPNLYWYRQAAGRGLQLLFYSVGIGQISSEVPQNLSASRPQDRQFILSSKKLLLSDSGFYLCAWNHQGSGELFFGEGSRLTVL.

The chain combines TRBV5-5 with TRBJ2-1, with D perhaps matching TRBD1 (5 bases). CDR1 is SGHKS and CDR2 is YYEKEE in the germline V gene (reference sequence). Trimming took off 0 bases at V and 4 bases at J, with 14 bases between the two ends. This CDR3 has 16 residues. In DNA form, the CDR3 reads TGTGCCAGCAGCTTGGTACCCCAAGGGGCTTACAATGAGCAGTTCTTC. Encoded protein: CASSLVPQGAYNEQFF.

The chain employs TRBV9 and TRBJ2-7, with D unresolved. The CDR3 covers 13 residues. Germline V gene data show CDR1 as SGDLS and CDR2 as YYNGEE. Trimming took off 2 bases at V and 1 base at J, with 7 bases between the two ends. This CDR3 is CASSVTQSYEQYF. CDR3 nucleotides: TGTGCCAGCAGCGTTACCCAGTCCTACGAGCAGTACTTC.

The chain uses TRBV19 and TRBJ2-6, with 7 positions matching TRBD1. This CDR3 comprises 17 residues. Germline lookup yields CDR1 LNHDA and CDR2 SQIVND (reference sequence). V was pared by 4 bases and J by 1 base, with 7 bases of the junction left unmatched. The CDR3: CASSTRTGASGANVLTF. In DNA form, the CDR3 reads TGTGCCAGTAGTACCAGGACAGGAGCTTCTGGGGCCAACGTCCTGACTTTC.

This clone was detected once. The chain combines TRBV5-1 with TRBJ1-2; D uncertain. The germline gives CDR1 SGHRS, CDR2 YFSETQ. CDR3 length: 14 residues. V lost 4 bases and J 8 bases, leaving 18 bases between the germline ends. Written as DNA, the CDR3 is TGCGCCAGCAGCCCCATAACTGAGAACTCGGGCTACACCTTC. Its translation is CASSPITENSGYTF.

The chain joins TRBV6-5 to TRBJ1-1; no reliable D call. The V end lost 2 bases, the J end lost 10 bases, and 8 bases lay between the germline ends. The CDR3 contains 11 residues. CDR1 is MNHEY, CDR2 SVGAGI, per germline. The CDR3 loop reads CASSYGSGAFF. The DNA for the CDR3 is TGTGCCAGCAGTTACGGGTCGGGAGCTTTCTTT.

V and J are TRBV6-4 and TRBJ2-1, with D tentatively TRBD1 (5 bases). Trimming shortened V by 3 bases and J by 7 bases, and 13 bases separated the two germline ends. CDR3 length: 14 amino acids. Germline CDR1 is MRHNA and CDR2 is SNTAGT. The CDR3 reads CASSEGAFANEQFF. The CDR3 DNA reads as TGTGCCAGCAGTGAAGGGGCCTTCGCAAATGAGCAGTTCTTC.

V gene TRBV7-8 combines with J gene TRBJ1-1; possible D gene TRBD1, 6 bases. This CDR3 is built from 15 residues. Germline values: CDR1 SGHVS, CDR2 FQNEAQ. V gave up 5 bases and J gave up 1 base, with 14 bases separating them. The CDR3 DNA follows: TGTGCCAGCAGCGACAGGCAGGCGGGGAACACTGAAGCTTTCTTT. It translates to CASSDRQAGNTEAFF.